The entry below gives a single TCR beta chain sequence along with its context. The target antigen is unknown. The data belong to a study of T cell responses to AZD1222 COVID-19 vaccine. Whole-study findings and limits: Nearly half of the spike-specific TCRs reportedly recognize variant regions that carry no mutations. Repertoires were sampled only after the peak T cell response.

Repertoires were generated with immunoSEQ multiplex PCR, while TCRdb's copy carries only in-frame clones and drops some. The sample holds roughly 75,000 clones; around 86% are singletons and the top ten take roughly 18%. Second-dose recipients at about 4 or about 12 weeks were treated as one pooled group. Germline trimming cut 8 bases from V and 8 bases from J; bases unmatched to any gene: 11. CDR1 GTSNPN and CDR2 SVGIG come from the germline V gene (reference sequence). The CDR3 covers 12 residues. The starting material was peripheral blood, obtained 28 days after the second AZD1222 dose. This receptor was obtained from an adult who received the AZD1222 COVID-19 vaccine. The genes are TRBV30 and TRBJ1-2; 7 positions agree with TRBD1. The CDR3 DNA reads TGTGCCAGGACAGGACGGTTGGAGGGCTACACCTTC. Its translation is CARTGRLEGYTF.